This T cell receptor beta chain was captured by sequencing in a study of T cells in localized non-small cell lung cancer. Some clones are missing from TCRdb's copy, which holds only in-frame ones; the method was immunoSEQ multiplex PCR. The sample includes about 60,000 clones, 90% seen only once; the top ten take under 2.5%. Germline-derived CDR1 and CDR2 are MNHEY and SMNVEV (reference sequence). Losses at the gene ends were 8 bases for V and 1 base for J; bases not matched to a gene: 20. The CDR3 runs 20 residues. The V and J genes are TRBV27 and TRBJ2-6, with 7 bases aligning to TRBD1. The starting material was peripheral blood, obtained before any cancer treatment. This receptor was taken from a woman aged 40 to 75 with stage I lung adenocarcinoma. For the CDR3, the DNA is TGTGCCAGCTCCCGCGGGCTTATGACAGGGCCCTTATCTGGGGCCAACGTCCTGACTTTC. Translated: CASSRGLMTGPLSGANVLTF.